This TCR beta chain was captured by sequencing in a study of shared clonotypes between healthy human individuals (dated by TCRdb to about 2020). Looking at the study overall: A couple of women and three men aged 18 to 49 years were included in the cohort. Per donor, leukapheresis produced somewhere between about 0.94 and 9.5 billion PBMCs. To estimate repertoire size and how much clonotypes are shared between individuals, the study performed deep sequencing of blood TCR repertoires from five healthy adults. To increase sequencing depth and limit assay-specific biases, different laboratories used diverse techniques to prepare libraries and sequence TCR repertoires. Paper-wide results and their limitations: Sampling was limited to blood, and TCR repertoires in tissue likely differ from TCR repertoires in blood. Pairwise subsampling indicated that sequencing depth was expected to affect the degree of clonotype sharing among donors. Because the study included a small number of donors, the genetic and exposure-history diversity represented was limited.

TCR CDR3 regions were amplified from genomic DNA by multiplex PCR using the deep immunoSEQ assay. Extracted genomic DNA from each cell subset was distributed evenly across all wells of several immunoSEQ 96-well plates, and each plate was treated as a replicate. Each replicate PCR for unsorted PBMC received 250 to 300 ng genomic DNA, equal to 30,000 to 35,000 T cell genomes. Unsorted PBMC genomic DNA was sequenced across ten immunoSEQ deep assay plates. The purified libraries were quantified using a Qubit 3.0 fluorometer, sized with a Bioanalyzer 2100, and then quantified again using the KAPA Library Quantification kit. Each immunoSEQ 96-well plate was sequenced on its own single-read 150-cycle Illumina NextSeq 550 flow cell. As for how the authors treated the data: Because the immunoSEQ output included only junctional sequences and no quality scores, the filtering could not be the same as the filtering used for full-length reads. To assign V/J genes and CDR3, sequences were annotated using PyIR, a Python wrapper for IgBLAST v1.9, with IMGT germline references. Reads with weak V/J assignments (E-value above 1e-6), missing CDR3, stop codons, out-of-frame junctions, or ambiguous translated residues were removed. V3J clonotypes were defined as sequences sharing an identical inferred V gene, J gene, and CDR3 amino acid sequence. The percentage overlap between two repertoires was calculated by dividing the number of shared unique clonotypes by the size of the smaller repertoire. Repertoire richness was assessed with RTK rarefaction, the Chao1 estimator, and Recon v2.1 estimates of unobserved clonotypes. TCRdb took this table from immuneACCESS and kept in-frame rearrangements with V and J called. Such tables lack part of the clones; where checked against another copy, unresolved V genes explain under half of the gap, and the rest is unexplained. The V and J calls and clone size were taken over from that table, and D and trimming were inferred from the DNA. The sample table records over 400,000 clones; approximately 80% of these occur just once. The top ten constitute about 12% of the sample.

The germline V gene (reference sequence) specifies SEHNR as CDR1 and FQNEAQ as CDR2. The cysteine opens and the phenylalanine closes a CDR3 of 12 amino acids. Only the CDR3 DNA stays, 36 bases, in frame from base 1. Deletion took 1 base off V and 4 bases off J, with a span of 3 bases between the germline ends. Concerning this clone itself: Its antigen is unknown. The sample holds no much larger clone one base away, and base qualities are not on file.

Healthy HIV-negative adults with no recently reported acute infections or vaccinations were included as donors. All donors were Caucasian adults living in Nashville, Tennessee, USA. For unsorted samples, about 90 million PBMCs were counted, and genomic DNA was extracted using the QIAamp DNA Blood Mini kit. Blood was collected by leukapheresis, and PBMCs were isolated by Ficoll-Histopaque density gradient centrifugation and then cryopreserved in liquid nitrogen vapor phase. The material sequenced was PBMCs. The receptor was isolated from a woman in her 40s in good health. Some clones in this sample may be carry-over from other donors' samples. This chain joins TRBV7-9 to TRBJ2-3; no D gene can be assigned with confidence. The DNA reads as follows: TGTGCCAGCAGCTTAGAGGCAGATACGCAGTATTTT. It is translated as CASSLEADTQYF.